The clone carrying this TCR beta chain was counted only a few times. The sample belongs to a study of Graves' ophthalmopathy and Graves' hyperthyroidism. Study overall: Peripheral blood samples were taken at initial diagnosis, before any treatment.

RNA served as the template for amplifying TCR beta CDR3 regions. The workflow started with a first-round RT-PCR run with HTBI primers and then moved on to a second-round multiplex PCR. TCRdb passed the multiplex PCR reads through MiXCR, listing each CDR3 protein once. Counted here are approximately 500,000 distinct CDR3 sequences, approximately 15% occurring once; the ten biggest clones make up over 8%. The clonotype originates from a woman in her 30s with Graves' ophthalmopathy. Sequenced sample: blood.

The CDR3, as DNA: TGTGCCAGCAGTAATCTGGGACTAGCAGGGGAGACCCAGTACTTC. Its translation: CASSNLGLAGETQYF. The rearrangement links TRBV6-2 or TRBV6-3 to TRBJ2-5; 9 positions agree with TRBD2. There are 15 residues in the CDR3. V shed 5 bases and J 5 bases; nucleotides not matched to a gene: 9. The germline V gene has CDR1 MNHEY and CDR2 SVGEGT.